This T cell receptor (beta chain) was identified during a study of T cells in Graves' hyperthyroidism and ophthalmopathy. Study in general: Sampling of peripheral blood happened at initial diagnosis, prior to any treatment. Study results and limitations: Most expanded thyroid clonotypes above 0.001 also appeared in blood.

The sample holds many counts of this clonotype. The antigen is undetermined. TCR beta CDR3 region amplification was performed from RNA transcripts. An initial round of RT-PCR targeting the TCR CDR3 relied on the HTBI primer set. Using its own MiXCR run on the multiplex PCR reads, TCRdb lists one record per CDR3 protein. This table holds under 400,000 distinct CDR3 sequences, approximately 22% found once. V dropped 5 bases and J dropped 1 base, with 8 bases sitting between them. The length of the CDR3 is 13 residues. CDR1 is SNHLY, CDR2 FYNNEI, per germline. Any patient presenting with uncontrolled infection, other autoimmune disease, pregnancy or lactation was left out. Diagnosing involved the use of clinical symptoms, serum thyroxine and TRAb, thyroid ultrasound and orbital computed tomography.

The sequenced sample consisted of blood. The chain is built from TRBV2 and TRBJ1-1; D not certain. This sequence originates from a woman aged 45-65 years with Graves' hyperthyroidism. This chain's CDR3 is CASSTTANTEAFF. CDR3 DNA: TGTGCCAGCAGTACGACCGCGAACACTGAAGCTTTCTTT.